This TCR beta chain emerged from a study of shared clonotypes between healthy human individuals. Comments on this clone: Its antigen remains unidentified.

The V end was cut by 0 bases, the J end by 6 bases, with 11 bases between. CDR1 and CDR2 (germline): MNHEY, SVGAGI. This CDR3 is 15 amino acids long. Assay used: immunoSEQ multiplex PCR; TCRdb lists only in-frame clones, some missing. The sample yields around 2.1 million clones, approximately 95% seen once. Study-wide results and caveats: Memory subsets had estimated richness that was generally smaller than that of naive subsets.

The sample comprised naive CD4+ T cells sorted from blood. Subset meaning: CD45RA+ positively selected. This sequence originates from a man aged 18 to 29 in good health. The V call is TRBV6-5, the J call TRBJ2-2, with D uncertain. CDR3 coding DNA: TGTGCCAGCAGTTACTCCGGGCTTGGTGCCGGGGAGCTGTTTTTT. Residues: CASSYSGLGAGELFF.